The T cell receptor beta chain under discussion was sequenced for a study of blood T cell repertoires in COVID-19. Study overall: Acute and convalescent COVID-19 specimens originated in the United States, Italy and Spain. In each case, the material was cDNA or gDNA derived from T cells, B-cell-depleted T cells, or PBMCs.

The CDR3 extends over 13 amino acids. The germline gives CDR1 DFQATT, CDR2 SNEGSKA (reference sequence). V lost 3 bases to trimming and J lost 2 bases; unmatched junction nucleotides: 3. Per the original data handling: Scientists estimated how many nucleated cells there were by amplifying reference gene primers. Libraries were prepared by immunoSEQ multiplex PCR; TCRdb keeps only in-frame clonotypes and omits some of them. V and J calls plus clone size are reproduced from that table; the DNA served to infer D and trimming. Among 200,000 to 250,000 clones, approximately 85% were seen once, and the ten largest hold more than 2%. In its sample, this clone was seen once. One Seattle source followed patients from active infection through their disease course.

J is TRBJ1-2 and V is TRBV20-1, with 7 bases matching TRBD1. This clonotype was sampled from a woman in her seventies with COVID-19, enrolled during active disease. The sample taken for sequencing was peripheral blood. This chain's CDR3 is CSASPTGNYGYTF. CDR3 bases: TGCAGTGCTAGTCCGACAGGGAACTATGGCTACACCTTC.